Shown below are 10 T cell receptor beta chains from a single sample sequenced in a study of cytomegalovirus exposure and HLA in healthy donors. The method was immunoSEQ multiplex PCR; TCRdb's version includes in-frame clones alone and lacks a portion of them. Of a few hundred thousand clones in the sample, approximately 91% are singletons; the top ten hold around 1%. Material: PBMCs. The receptors shown here come from a man under 40 in good health and CMV-seronegative.

The chain combines TRBV6-1 with TRBJ1-1, with D maybe TRBD1 (6 bases). Germline CDR1 reads MNHNS; CDR2 reads SASEGT. V shed 6 bases and J shed 6 bases, with 14 bases lying between them. CDR3 length: 13 residues. CDR3 coding DNA: TGTGCCAGCAGCCCAGGGTGGACAGCTGAAGCTTTCTTT. Translation: CASSPGWTAEAFF.

V gene TRBV19 combines with J gene TRBJ1-6; D not certain. The CDR3 is 14 residues long. Trimming shortened V by 1 base and J by 6 bases, and 7 bases separated the two germline ends. Germline V gene sequence: CDR1 LNHDA, CDR2 SQIVND (reference sequence). CDR3 sequence (DNA): TGTGCCAGTAGTATAGCGAGTGTTAATTCACCCCTCCACTTT. Protein sequence: CASSIASVNSPLHF.

Turning to this clone: Additional DNA sequences in this sample encode the identical CDR3. The chain joins TRBV5-1 to TRBJ1-4, with 10 bases that match TRBD1. There are 15 residues in the CDR3. Germline CDR1 SGHRS, CDR2 YFSETQ. With V trimmed by 0 bases and J by 5 bases, 1 base remained unmatched. The CDR3 sequence: CASSLATGGNEKLFF. The CDR3 DNA reads as TGCGCCAGCAGCTTGGCGACAGGGGGCAATGAAAAACTGTTTTTT.

V usage is TRBV15 and J usage is TRBJ2-3; D may be TRBD2 (5 bases). The V and J ends lost 8 bases and 0 bases respectively, with 12 bases between them. CDR3 length equals 14 residues. CDR1 LNHNV and CDR2 YYDKDF come from the germline V gene (reference sequence). CDR3 nucleotide sequence: TGTGCCACCGAGCGGCCGGGAAGCACAGATACGCAGTATTTT. Amino acids: CATERPGSTDTQYF.

The genes are TRBV13 and TRBJ2-3; TRBD2 might be the D (6 bases). The germline V gene has CDR1 PRHDT and CDR2 FYEKMQ (reference sequence). V was shortened by 5 bases and J by 0 bases, with 15 bases between the two germline ends. This CDR3 is built from 16 residues. The CDR3 region is CASSPTTGTSTDTQYF. DNA for the CDR3: TGTGCCAGCAGCCCAACAACCGGGACTAGCACAGATACGCAGTATTTT. Combining the CDR3 with reference TRBV13 and TRBJ2-3 gives the whole variable domain AAGVIQSPRHLIKEKRETATLKCYPIPRHDTVYWYQQGPGQDPQFLISFYEKMQSDKGSIPDRFSAQQFSDYHSELNMSSLELGDSALYFCASSPTTGTSTDTQYFGPGTRLTVL.

The chain joins TRBV19 to TRBJ1-5; D perhaps matches TRBD1 (5 bases). Germline CDR1 LNHDA, CDR2 SQIVND (reference sequence). The CDR3 runs 18 residues. Trimming removed 1 base at V and 0 bases at J, with 16 bases between. In DNA, the CDR3 is TGTGCCAGTAGTATAGGGGGAGGGGCCCCATATAGCAATCAGCCCCAGCATTTT. It specifies CASSIGGGAPYSNQPQHF.

As regards this clone: The same CDR3 also results from other DNA sequences found in this sample. The rearrangement uses TRBV10-3 and TRBJ1-1; possible D gene TRBD1, 5 bases. Between the trimmed V and J ends, which lost 4 bases and 1 base, there was a span of 7 bases. This CDR3 comprises 13 residues. Germline CDR1 is ENHRY and CDR2 is SYGVKD. CDR3 region: CAISVGGNTEAFF. The CDR3 coding sequence is TGTGCCATCAGTGTGGGGGGGAACACTGAAGCTTTCTTT.

CDR3 amino acids: CASSLALNGGYTF. DNA for the CDR3: TGTGCCAGCAGCTTAGCGCTGAATGGCGGCTACACCTTC. The genes are TRBV7-6 and TRBJ1-2; no clear D. The germline V gene encodes CDR1 SGHVS and CDR2 FNYEAQ. V gave up 0 bases and J gave up 8 bases, with 10 bases separating them. The CDR3 length is 13 residues.

This chain uses TRBV29-1 with TRBJ1-4; D may be TRBD1 (5 bases). The CDR3 has 16 amino acids. The germline V and J ends were trimmed by 4 bases and 0 bases, with 15 bases remaining between them. The germline V gene encodes CDR1 SQVTM and CDR2 ANQGSEA. The CDR3 DNA reads TGCAGCGTTGTTTCCAGGACAACAACAACTAATGAAAAACTGTTTTTT. It specifies CSVVSRTTTTNEKLFF.

The chain has TRBV2 and TRBJ2-1; possible D gene TRBD2, 6 bases. CDR3 length: 17 amino acids. Deletions cut 7 bases from V and 0 bases from J, with 19 bases between. The germline V gene has CDR1 SNHLY and CDR2 FYNNEI. The DNA for the CDR3 is TGTGCCAGCATAGGAGCGGAGGGACCTACCTCCTACAATGAGCAGTTCTTC. As protein: CASIGAEGPTSYNEQFF.